Listed here are 7 T cell receptor beta chains from one sample, sequenced in a study of T cell repertoires in cytomegalovirus infection. TCRdb redid the calling of the reads with MiXCR, one entry per CDR3 protein. Among approximately 500,000 distinct CDR3 sequences listed, approximately 16% were seen once. Sequenced input: CD8+ T cells from PBMCs. The receptors here all came from a human donor in good health (CMV status not recorded). Some clones in this sample may be carry-over from other donors' samples.

This clonotype was seen a few times. The rearrangement links TRBV4-1 to TRBJ1-1; tentatively, D is TRBD1 (5 bases). The CDR3 is 15 amino acids. CDR1 is MGHRA, CDR2 YSYEKL, per germline. V gave up 4 bases and J gave up 1 base, with 13 bases separating them. Here the CDR3 DNA reads TGCGCCAGCAGCCCGTATAAGACAGCGAACACTGAAGCTTTCTTT. Its translation: CASSPYKTANTEAFF.

This clonotype showed up many times. This sequence joins TRBV20-1 and TRBJ1-5; a possible D gene is TRBD1 (6 bases). This CDR3 has 15 amino acids. Germline V CDR1 and CDR2: DFQATT, SNEGSKA (reference sequence). The V end was cut by 6 bases, the J end by 5 bases, with 20 bases between. CDR3 coding DNA: TGCAGTGCGACAGAGTACTCGGAGGGGGATCAGCCCCAGCATTTT. Its protein is CSATEYSEGDQPQHF.

This clonotype was counted only a few times. This chain uses TRBV27 with TRBJ2-7, with 9 bases that match TRBD2. Germline V gives CDR1 MNHEY, CDR2 SMNVEV (reference sequence). V was pared by 5 bases and J by 4 bases, with 12 bases of the junction left unmatched. The CDR3 is 16 residues long. The CDR3 coding sequence is TGTGCCAGCAGTCCCTCAGCGGGAGGAATGAGTTACGAGCAGTACTTC. This translates into CASSPSAGGMSYEQYF.

This clonotype was seen at least ten times. The chain employs TRBV6-1 and TRBJ1-1; TRBD1 matches 7 bases. From germline, CDR1 is MNHNS and CDR2 SASEGT. The V gene end was trimmed by 9 bases and the J gene end by 5 bases; junction bases not matched to a gene: 9. This CDR3 comprises 13 residues. CDR3 coding DNA: TGTGCCAGTATTAACAGGGGTTCAACTGAAGCTTTCTTT. It is translated as CASINRGSTEAFF.

The chain couples TRBV2 to TRBJ1-1; no firm D call. Trimming stripped 9 bases from V and 3 bases from J, with 11 bases between. Germline loops: CDR1 SNHLY, CDR2 FYNNEI. The CDR3 is 12 amino acids. The CDR3 protein is CARDTSHTEAFF. In DNA, the CDR3 is TGTGCCAGAGACACGAGCCACACTGAAGCTTTCTTT.

At least ten counts were recorded for this clonotype. This rearrangement joins TRBV27 to TRBJ2-1; 8 nucleotides agree with TRBD1. Unmatched junction bases numbered 4, after V lost 3 bases and J lost 3 bases. Germline CDR1 and CDR2: MNHEY and SMNVEV (reference sequence). CDR3 length: 15 residues. CDR3 protein: CASSFGQGNYNEQFF. In DNA form, the CDR3 reads TGTGCCAGCAGTTTCGGACAGGGAAACTACAATGAGCAGTTCTTC.

This clonotype was detected a few times. Because it lacks the conserved phenylalanine or tryptophan at the end, this CDR3 is likely a read error. No DNA is shown, since the ends of the CDR3 on it are uncertain; the CDR3 is the one TCRdb lists. The V call is TRBV6-2 or TRBV6-3, the J call TRBJ1-1; the table names TRBD1, a call not compared with the DNA. The CDR3 comprises 9 residues, both ends counted. Germline assignment: CDR1 MNHEY and CDR2 SVGEGT. The CDR3 loop is CASGQGQLY.